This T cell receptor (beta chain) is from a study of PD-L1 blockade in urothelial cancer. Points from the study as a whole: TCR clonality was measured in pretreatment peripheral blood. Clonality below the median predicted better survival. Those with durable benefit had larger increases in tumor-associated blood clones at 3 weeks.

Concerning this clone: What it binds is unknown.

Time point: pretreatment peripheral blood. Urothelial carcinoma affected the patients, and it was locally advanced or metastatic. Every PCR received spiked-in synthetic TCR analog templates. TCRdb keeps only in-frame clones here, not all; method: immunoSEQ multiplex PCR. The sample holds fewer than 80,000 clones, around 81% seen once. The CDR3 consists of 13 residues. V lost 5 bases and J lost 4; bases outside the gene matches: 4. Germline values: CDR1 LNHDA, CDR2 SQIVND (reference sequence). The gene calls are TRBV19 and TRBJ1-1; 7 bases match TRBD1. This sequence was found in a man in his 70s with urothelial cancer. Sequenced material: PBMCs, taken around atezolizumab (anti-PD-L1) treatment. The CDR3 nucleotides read TGTGCCAGTAGTGAGGGGGCGACCACTGAAGCTTTCTTT. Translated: CASSEGATTEAFF.